A selection of T cell receptor beta chains follows, all from one sample in a study of siplizumab effects on memory and regulatory T cells. The data were produced by immunoSEQ multiplex PCR, yet TCRdb's version contains in-frame clones alone and is incomplete. Found here are more than 75,000 clones, 93% of them singletons; the top ten hold approximately 5.9%. The sequencing sample was made of CD8+ T cells sorted from blood. Source of these receptors: a human donor in good health. CDR3s include the opening cysteine and the closing phenylalanine or tryptophan. Each record gives: clone size, J gene, V gene, CDR3 protein. For some rows the clone size is stated as once, few or many, or as a class when expanded; others skip it.

size: once
J: TRBJ1-5
V: TRBV27
CDR3: CASRPLGSSNQPQHF

size: .
J: TRBJ2-3
V: TRBV5-1
CDR3: CASSLATGGVTDTQYF

size: .
J: TRBJ1-3
V: TRBV6-4
CDR3: CASSGLGPTPGNTIYF

size: .
J: TRBJ2-3
V: TRBV30
CDR3: CAWSETGTSDTDTQYF

size: .
J: TRBJ2-5
V: TRBV4-1
CDR3: CASSQGTSGGFNQETQYF

size: .
J: TRBJ2-7
V: TRBV15
CDR3: CATSTFGPSGAGEQYF

size: .
J: TRBJ1-6
V: TRBV10-3
CDR3: CAIKEPNSPLHF

size: .
J: TRBJ2-5
V: TRBV11-3
CDR3: CASSLASWETQYF

size: .
J: TRBJ1-2
V: TRBV30
CDR3: CAWSVLNYGYTF

size: .
J: TRBJ2-7
V: TRBV4-1
CDR3: CASSQVVSIGEQYF

size: .
J: TRBJ2-3
V: TRBV2
CDR3: CASSDLAGGTDTQYF

size: .
J: TRBJ2-7
V: TRBV13
CDR3: CASSHIRGSGGEQYF

size: .
J: TRBJ1-1
V: TRBV7-9
CDR3: CASSSSVGATEAFF

size: few
J: TRBJ2-1
V: TRBV5-5
CDR3: CASSLDMRGGSYNEQFF

size: .
J: TRBJ2-3
V: TRBV14
CDR3: CASSQKRNTDTQYF

size: .
J: TRBJ1-1
V: TRBV19
CDR3: CASSPSLAGTEAFF

size: .
J: TRBJ2-1
V: TRBV28
CDR3: CASSFRGYNEQFF

size: once
J: TRBJ2-1
V: TRBV7-9
CDR3: CASSSDFDNYEQFF

size: once
J: TRBJ2-3
V: TRBV7-6
CDR3: CASSATQVRTDTQYF

size: .
J: TRBJ1-1
V: TRBV19
CDR3: CASSIPGLGNTEAFF

size: once
J: TRBJ2-2
V: TRBV11-2
CDR3: CASSLNSGRGELFF

size: .
J: TRBJ1-1
V: TRBV25-1
CDR3: CASQGQRAFF

size: .
J: TRBJ2-1
V: TRBV29-1
CDR3: CSSRGTGTETNEQFF

size: .
J: TRBJ2-3
V: TRBV19
CDR3: CASSIDLAGTDTQYF

size: .
J: TRBJ1-5
V: TRBV5-5
CDR3: CASSLWDSNQPQHF

size: .
J: TRBJ2-3
V: TRBV18
CDR3: CASHNSEPTGGTDTQYF

size: .
J: TRBJ2-5
V: TRBV11-2
CDR3: CASSWTSGALETQYF

size: .
J: TRBJ1-5
V: TRBV4-1
CDR3: CASSPETGVAQPQHF

size: .
J: TRBJ2-7
V: TRBV7-9
CDR3: CASSADRGSTYEQYF

size: .
J: TRBJ1-5
V: TRBV2
CDR3: CASSHDSGTGLSNQPQHF

size: .
J: TRBJ1-1
V: TRBV15
CDR3: CATSRKTVNTEAFF

size: once
J: TRBJ1-1
V: TRBV27
CDR3: CASSSAQNTEAFF

size: .
J: TRBJ2-5
V: TRBV6-5
CDR3: CASRPGTGYGETQYF

size: .
J: TRBJ1-3
V: TRBV7-8
CDR3: CASSLGVSGNTIYF

size: .
J: TRBJ2-7
V: TRBV7-9
CDR3: CASSPPQSYEQYF

size: .
J: TRBJ2-7
V: TRBV18
CDR3: CASSPPAGLGDEQYF

size: .
J: TRBJ1-1
V: TRBV19
CDR3: CASSIWGGNTEAFF

size: .
J: TRBJ2-1
V: TRBV5-6
CDR3: CASSLVLSRYEQFF

size: .
J: TRBJ1-1
V: TRBV6-1
CDR3: CASSPRGQKYTEAFF

size: .
J: TRBJ2-2
V: TRBV19
CDR3: CASSSLGVAGATGELFF

size: .
J: TRBJ2-1
V: TRBV7-2
CDR3: CASSLSQGPYNEQFF

size: .
J: TRBJ2-4
V: TRBV11-3
CDR3: CASSADGPYPKNIQYF

size: .
J: TRBJ2-2
V: TRBV23-1
CDR3: CASSQSRGAGTANTGELFF

size: once
J: TRBJ1-1
V: TRBV27
CDR3: CASETGGSNTEAFF

size: .
J: TRBJ2-3
V: TRBV25-1
CDR3: CASTLGLAFTDTQYF

size: .
J: TRBJ2-5
V: TRBV7-9
CDR3: CASSQSNGETQYF

size: .
J: TRBJ2-7
V: TRBV2
CDR3: CASSENWDRGLNEQYF

size: .
J: TRBJ1-2
V: TRBV19
CDR3: CASNVGMGTEGYTF

size: .
J: TRBJ1-1
V: TRBV7-8
CDR3: CASSLEGRNTEAFF

size: .
J: TRBJ1-1
V: TRBV15
CDR3: CATSDSGGGVTEAFF

size: .
J: TRBJ1-5
V: TRBV19
CDR3: CASSRTEILTSNQPQHF

size: .
J: TRBJ1-6
V: TRBV7-9
CDR3: CASSRRDIDNSPLHF

size: once
J: TRBJ1-4
V: TRBV7-9
CDR3: CASSPWGYEKLFF